This T cell receptor (beta chain) was profiled in a study of blood T cell repertoires in COVID-19. Libraries were prepared by immunoSEQ multiplex PCR; TCRdb keeps only in-frame clonotypes and omits some of them. The sample includes nearly 50,000 clones, around 86% of them seen just once. Germline V CDR1 and CDR2: SGHDT, YYEEEE. Losses at the gene ends were 4 bases for V and 3 bases for J; bases not matched to a gene: 10. The CDR3 contains 16 residues. The origin of this receptor is an elderly woman with COVID-19, enrolled during active disease. Sequencing used peripheral blood. The chain employs TRBV5-6 and TRBJ2-1, with 7 bases identical to TRBD2. The chain's CDR3 is CASSLMGGNSYNEQFF. CDR3 DNA: TGTGCCAGCAGCCTAATGGGGGGGAATAGCTACAATGAGCAGTTCTTC.